This T cell receptor beta chain was documented in a study of blood T cells in healthy people across ages. Using a J-beta primer mix together with a sample-barcoded 5' primer, a second PCR was run for about 6 to 12 cycles. Template switching added a 12-random-nucleotide identifier to every cDNA molecule. TCRdb itself ran the 5' RACE reads through MiXCR, one entry per CDR3 protein. The sample carries under 700,000 distinct CDR3 sequences, around 24% recorded once. Germline V lookup: CDR1 MNHEY, CDR2 SVGEGT. This CDR3 region has 17 residues. This same sample was also taken into another study, of T cells of mothers and their children.

The rearrangement uses TRBV6-2 or TRBV6-3 and TRBJ2-5; 10 nucleotides line up with TRBD1. The DNA end favors TRBJ2-7, so the J call may be wrong. This receptor was identified in a boy between 5 and 17 years old in good health. The sample consisted of blood. Here the CDR3 reads CASSYPWEDRGFDEQYF. The DNA of the CDR3 is TGTGCCAGCAGTTACCCTTGGGAGGACAGGGGGTTCGACGAGCAGTACTTC.